The 11 T cell receptor beta chains given below trace back to one sample, sequenced in a study of cytomegalovirus exposure and HLA in healthy donors (dated by TCRdb to about 2017). Receptors were amplified or captured by the immunoSEQ multiplex PCR assay. For the multiplex PCR, a mixture combining 60 forward primers for TCR Vbeta segments and 13 reverse primers for TCR Jbeta segments was used. Not all clones reach the TCRdb copy of this immuneACCESS table, which keeps in-frame sequences only. Checked studies attribute under half of the gap to unresolved V genes and leave the rest unexplained. The sample table shows some 110,000 clones, and about 61% are seen once. The ten largest clones take up about 2.2% of the sample. Sequenced material: PBMCs. Every receptor here comes from a woman between 25 and 40 years old in good health and CMV-seronegative.

A few counts support this clone. The chain joins TRBV7-8 to TRBJ1-3; D is uncertain. Trimming cost V 2 bases and J 0 bases, with 5 bases left between them. This CDR3 is built from 14 residues. From germline, CDR1 is SGHVS and CDR2 FQNEAQ. The CDR3 loop is CASSLSSSGNTIYF. The CDR3 DNA reads TGTGCCAGCAGCTTATCTAGCTCTGGAAACACCATATATTTT.

The chain carries TRBV5-1 and TRBJ1-2, with 7 bases that match TRBD1. CDR1 SGHRS and CDR2 YFSETQ come from the germline V gene. The CDR3 has 14 residues. V was clipped by 0 bases and J by 6 bases; unmatched bases: 5. CDR3 coding DNA: TGCGCCAGCAGCTTGGCCAGGGGGGAAGATGGCTACACCTTC. Its translation: CASSLARGEDGYTF.

This chain connects TRBV2 to TRBJ1-1; TRBD1 matches 7 bases. V was pared by 2 bases and J by 3 bases, with 3 bases of the junction left unmatched. CDR1 and CDR2 (germline): SNHLY, FYNNEI. The CDR3 totals 14 residues. CDR3 residues: CASSEMTGYTEAFF. Written as DNA, the CDR3 is TGTGCCAGCAGTGAAATGACAGGGTACACTGAAGCTTTCTTT.

This clone showed up just a few times. The J gene is TRBJ1-6, the V gene TRBV7-9, with D tentatively TRBD1 (6 bases). Looked up from germline, CDR1 is SEHNR and CDR2 is FQNEAQ (reference sequence). The V end lost 4 bases, the J end lost 5 bases, and 6 bases lay between the germline ends. The CDR3 length is 13 residues. The DNA of the CDR3 is TGTGCCAGCAGCTGGGACAATAATTCACCCCTCCACTTT. Protein sequence: CASSWDNNSPLHF.

This clone was detected only once. The chain recombines TRBV4-3 with TRBJ2-5; 9 positions agree with TRBD2. Per the germline V gene, CDR1 is LGHNA and CDR2 is YSLEER. With 0 bases clipped from V and 5 bases from J, the junction kept 10 bases outside the gene matches. CDR3 length: 17 amino acids. CDR3 sequence: CASSQEGRREGLETQYF. As DNA, the CDR3 is TGCGCCAGCAGCCAAGAGGGCCGGCGGGAGGGCCTTGAGACCCAGTACTTC.

This chain connects TRBV6-5 to TRBJ1-2, with TRBD1 identical over 10 bases. The germline V gene encodes CDR1 MNHEY and CDR2 SVGAGI. V was pared by 0 bases and J by 5 bases, with 3 bases of the junction left unmatched. This CDR3 region has 15 residues. CDR3 DNA sequence: TGTGCCAGCAGTTACTCGGGGACAGGGGTGTATGGCTACACCTTC. This codes for CASSYSGTGVYGYTF.

This sequence joins TRBV18 and TRBJ1-2; no definite D call. Germline CDR1 and CDR2: KGHSH and LQKENI. V dropped 0 bases and J dropped 2 bases, with 10 bases sitting between them. The CDR3 totals 15 residues. The CDR3 bases are TGTGCCAGCTCACCACCAGGGAGGGTCAACTATGGCTACACCTTC. The encoded protein is CASSPPGRVNYGYTF.

The chain carries TRBV28 and TRBJ1-1, with 7 bases that match TRBD1. The CDR3 has 17 amino acids. With 5 bases clipped from V and 5 bases from J, the junction kept 17 bases outside the gene matches. The germline CDR1 and CDR2 sequences are MDHEN and SYDVKM. The CDR3 bases are TGTGCCAGCAGTATCAGAATGAACAGGGGAGAGGTGACTGAAGCTTTCTTT. It translates to CASSIRMNRGEVTEAFF.

The V gene is TRBV11-2, the J gene TRBJ2-3; 8 nucleotides match TRBD2. The CDR3 runs to 16 residues. The junction had 14 bases not matched to a gene; V was cut back by 6 bases and J by 6 bases. Germline CDR1 reads SGHAT; CDR2 reads FQNNGV. DNA for the CDR3: TGTGCCAGCAGGAAGGACTGGAGCGGGAGCAGCGATACGCAGTATTTT. Translated: CASRKDWSGSSDTQYF.

The V and J genes are TRBV6-6 and TRBJ1-1; a weak D match, TRBD1 (6 bases). Germline values: CDR1 MNHNY, CDR2 SVGAGI (reference sequence). The CDR3 length is 12 residues. With 8 bases removed from V and 6 bases from J, the gap between germline ends came to 13 bases. CDR3 coding DNA: TGTGCCAGCCGCCCAACAGGGCCTGAAGCTTTCTTT. Its translation is CASRPTGPEAFF.

There are a few counts of this clone. The rearrangement links TRBV16 to TRBJ1-1; TRBD1 agrees at 10 bases. The CDR3 is made up of 14 amino acids. CDR1 is KGHSY and CDR2 is FQNENV in the germline V gene. J gave up 3 bases and V 4 bases, and 2 bases lay outside the gene matches. The chain's CDR3 is CASSRQGADTEAFF. Written as DNA, the CDR3 is TGTGCCAGCAGCCGACAGGGGGCGGACACTGAAGCTTTCTTT. Looking up the rest from reference TRBV16 and TRBJ1-1 gives the full variable domain: GEEVAQTPKHLVRGEGQKAKLYCAPIKGHSYVFWYQQVLKNEFKFLISFQNENVFDETGMPKERFSAKCLPNSPCSLEIQATKLEDSAVYFCASSRQGADTEAFFGQGTRLTVV.